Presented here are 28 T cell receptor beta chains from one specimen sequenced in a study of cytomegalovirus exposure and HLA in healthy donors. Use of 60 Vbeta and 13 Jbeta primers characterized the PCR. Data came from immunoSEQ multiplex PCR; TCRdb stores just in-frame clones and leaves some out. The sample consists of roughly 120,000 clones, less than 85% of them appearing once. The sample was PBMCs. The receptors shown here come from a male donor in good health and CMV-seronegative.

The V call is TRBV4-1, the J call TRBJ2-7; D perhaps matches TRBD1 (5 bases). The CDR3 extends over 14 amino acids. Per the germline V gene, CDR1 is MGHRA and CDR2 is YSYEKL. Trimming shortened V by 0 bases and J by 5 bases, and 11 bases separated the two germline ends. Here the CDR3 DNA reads TGCGCCAGCAGCCAAGAGATACAGGTAGACGAGCAGTACTTC. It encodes CASSQEIQVDEQYF.

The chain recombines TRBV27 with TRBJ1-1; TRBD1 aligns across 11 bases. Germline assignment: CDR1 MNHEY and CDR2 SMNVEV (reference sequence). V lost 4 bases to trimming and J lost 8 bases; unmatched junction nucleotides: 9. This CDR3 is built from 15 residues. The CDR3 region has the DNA TGTGCCAGCAGTTCACCGGACAGGGGGCTTAGGGAAGCTTTCTTT. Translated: CASSSPDRGLREAFF.

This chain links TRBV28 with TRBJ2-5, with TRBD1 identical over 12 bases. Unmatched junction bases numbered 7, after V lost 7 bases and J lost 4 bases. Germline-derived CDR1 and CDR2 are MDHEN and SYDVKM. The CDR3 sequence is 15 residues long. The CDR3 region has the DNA TGTGCCAGCATCCCGGGACAGGGGGCTCGAGAGACCCAGTACTTC. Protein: CASIPGQGARETQYF.

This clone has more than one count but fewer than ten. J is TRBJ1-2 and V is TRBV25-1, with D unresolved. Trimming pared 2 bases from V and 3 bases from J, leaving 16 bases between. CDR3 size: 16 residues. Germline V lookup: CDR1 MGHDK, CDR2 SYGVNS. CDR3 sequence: CASSEEAETYYYGYTF. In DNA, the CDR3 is TGTGCCAGCAGTGAAGAGGCAGAGACCTACTACTATGGCTACACCTTC.

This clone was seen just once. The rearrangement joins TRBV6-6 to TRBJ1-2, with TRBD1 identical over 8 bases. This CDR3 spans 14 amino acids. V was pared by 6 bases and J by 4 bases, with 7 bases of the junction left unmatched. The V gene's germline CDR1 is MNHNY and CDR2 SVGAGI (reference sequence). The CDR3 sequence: CASRGTGGLYGYTF. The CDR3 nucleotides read TGTGCCAGCAGGGGAACAGGGGGACTCTATGGCTACACCTTC.

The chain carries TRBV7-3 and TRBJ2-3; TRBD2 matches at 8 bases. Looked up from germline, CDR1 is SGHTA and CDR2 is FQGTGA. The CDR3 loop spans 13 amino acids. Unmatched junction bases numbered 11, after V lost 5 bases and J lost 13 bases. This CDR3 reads CASSETRGGKEYF. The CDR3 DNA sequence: TGTGCCAGCAGCGAGACCCGGGGGGGTAAGGAGTATTTT.

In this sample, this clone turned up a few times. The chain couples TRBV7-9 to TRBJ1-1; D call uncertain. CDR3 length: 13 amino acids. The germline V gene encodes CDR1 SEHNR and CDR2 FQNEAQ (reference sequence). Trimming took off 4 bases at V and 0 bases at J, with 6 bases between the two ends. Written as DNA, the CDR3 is TGTGCCAGCAGCTCCTCGGTGAACACTGAAGCTTTCTTT. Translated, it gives CASSSSVNTEAFF.

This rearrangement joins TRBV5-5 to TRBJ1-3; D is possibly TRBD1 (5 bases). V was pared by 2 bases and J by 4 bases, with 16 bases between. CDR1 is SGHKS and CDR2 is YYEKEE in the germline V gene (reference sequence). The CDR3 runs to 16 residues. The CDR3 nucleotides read TGTGCCAGCAGCTTTTCGGGTGCGGCAGGGGGAAACACCATATATTTT. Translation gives CASSFSGAAGGNTIYF.

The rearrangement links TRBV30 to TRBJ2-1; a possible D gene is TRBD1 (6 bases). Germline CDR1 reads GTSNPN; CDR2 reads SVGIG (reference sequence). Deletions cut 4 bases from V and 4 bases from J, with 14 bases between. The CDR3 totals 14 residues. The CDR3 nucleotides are TGTGCCTGGAAGGTGCCAGGGGCGTACAATGAGCAGTTCTTC. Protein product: CAWKVPGAYNEQFF.

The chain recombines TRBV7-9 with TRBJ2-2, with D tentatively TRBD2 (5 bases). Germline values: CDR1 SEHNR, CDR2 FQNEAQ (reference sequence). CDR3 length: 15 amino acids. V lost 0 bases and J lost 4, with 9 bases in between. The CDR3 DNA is TGTGCCAGCAGCTTAGCAGGACTGGCCACCGGGGAGCTGTTTTTT. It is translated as CASSLAGLATGELFF.

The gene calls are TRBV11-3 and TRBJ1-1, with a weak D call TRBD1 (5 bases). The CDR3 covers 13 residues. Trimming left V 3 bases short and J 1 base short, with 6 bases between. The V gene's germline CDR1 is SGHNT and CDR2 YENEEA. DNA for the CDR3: TGTGCCAGCAGCTTTACAGGGAACACTGAAGCTTTCTTT. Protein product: CASSFTGNTEAFF.

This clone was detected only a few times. The CDR3 protein is CAAARGENTEAFF. Here the CDR3 DNA reads TGTGCCGCCGCCCGGGGGGAGAACACTGAAGCTTTCTTT. The chain uses TRBV6-5 and TRBJ1-1; maybe TRBD1 (5 bases). Trimming removed 11 bases at V and 1 base at J, with 14 bases between. The germline CDR1 and CDR2 sequences are MNHEY and SVGAGI. The length of the CDR3 is 13 residues.

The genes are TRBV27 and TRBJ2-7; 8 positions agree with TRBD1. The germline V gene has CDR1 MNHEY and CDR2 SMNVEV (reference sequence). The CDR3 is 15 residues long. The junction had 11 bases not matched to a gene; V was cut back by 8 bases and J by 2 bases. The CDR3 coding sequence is TGTGCCAGCTCTCGTCCGGGACAGGTCCCCTACGAGCAGTACTTC. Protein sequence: CASSRPGQVPYEQYF.

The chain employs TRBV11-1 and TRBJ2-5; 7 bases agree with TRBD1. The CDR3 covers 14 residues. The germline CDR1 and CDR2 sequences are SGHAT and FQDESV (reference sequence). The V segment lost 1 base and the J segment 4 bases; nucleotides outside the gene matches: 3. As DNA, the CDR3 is TGTGCCAGCAGCTTAGGGCCAGGGGGAGAGACCCAGTACTTC. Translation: CASSLGPGGETQYF.

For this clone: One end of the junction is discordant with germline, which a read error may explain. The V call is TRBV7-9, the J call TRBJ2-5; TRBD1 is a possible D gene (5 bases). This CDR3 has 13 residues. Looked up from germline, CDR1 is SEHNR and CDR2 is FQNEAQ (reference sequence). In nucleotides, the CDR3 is TGTTCCAGCAGCTTAGGGGCCCAAGGGACCCAGTACTTC. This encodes CSSSLGAQGTQYF.

This CDR3 is CSVGETGTSPLHF. CDR3 DNA: TGCAGCGTTGGGGAGACAGGGACTTCACCCCTCCACTTT. The J gene is TRBJ1-6, the V gene TRBV29-1, with 7 bases that match TRBD1. The V and J ends lost 4 bases and 9 bases, in that order; junction bases with no gene match: 6. CDR3 length: 13 residues. Germline values: CDR1 SQVTM, CDR2 ANQGSEA. The variable domain in full, with the rest retrieved from reference TRBV29-1 and TRBJ1-6, is SAVISQKPSRDICQRGTSLTIQCQVDSQVTMMFWYRQQPGQSLTLIATANQGSEATYESGFVIDKFPISRPNLTFSTLTVSNMSPEDSSIYLCSVGETGTSPLHFGNGTRLTVT.

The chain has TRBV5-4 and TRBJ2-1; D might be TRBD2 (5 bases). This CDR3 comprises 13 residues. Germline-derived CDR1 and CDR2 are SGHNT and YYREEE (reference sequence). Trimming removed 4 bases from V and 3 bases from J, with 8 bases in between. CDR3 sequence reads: CASSPGLYNEQFF. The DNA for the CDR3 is TGTGCCAGCAGCCCCGGACTCTACAATGAGCAGTTCTTC.

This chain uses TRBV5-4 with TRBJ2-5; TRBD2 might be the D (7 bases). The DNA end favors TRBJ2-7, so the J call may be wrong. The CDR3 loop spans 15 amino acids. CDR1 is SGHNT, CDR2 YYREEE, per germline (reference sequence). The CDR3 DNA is TGTGCCAGCAGCTTCAGGGGCGGGGGCTCCTACGAGCAGTACTTC. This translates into CASSFRGGGSYEQYF.

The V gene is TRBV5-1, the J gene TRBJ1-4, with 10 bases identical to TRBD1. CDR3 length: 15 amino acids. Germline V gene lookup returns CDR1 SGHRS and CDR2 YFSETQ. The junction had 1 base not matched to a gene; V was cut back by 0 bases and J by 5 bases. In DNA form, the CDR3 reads TGCGCCAGCAGCTTGGGGGGACAGGGGAATGAAAAACTGTTTTTT. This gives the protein CASSLGGQGNEKLFF.

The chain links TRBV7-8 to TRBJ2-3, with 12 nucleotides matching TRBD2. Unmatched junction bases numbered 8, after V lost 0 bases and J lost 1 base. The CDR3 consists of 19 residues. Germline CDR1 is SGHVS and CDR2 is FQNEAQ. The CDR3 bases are TGTGCCAGCAGCTTAGCGTTCCTAGCGGGGGGGCCGGGCACAGATACGCAGTATTTT. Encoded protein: CASSLAFLAGGPGTDTQYF. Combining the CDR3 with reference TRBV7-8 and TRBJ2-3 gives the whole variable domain GAGVSQSPRYKVAKRGQDVALRCDPISGHVSLFWYQQALGQGPEFLTYFQNEAQLDKSGLPSDRFFAERPEGSVSTLKIQRTQQEDSAVYLCASSLAFLAGGPGTDTQYFGPGTRLTVL.

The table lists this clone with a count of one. CDR3 region: CATDRGIASGNTIYF. The CDR3 DNA reads TGTGCCACCGACAGGGGGATTGCTTCTGGAAACACCATATATTTT. The chain combines TRBV7-7 with TRBJ1-3, with TRBD1 matching 9 bases. The CDR3 sequence is 15 residues long. Germline V CDR1 and CDR2: SSHAT, FNYEAQ (reference sequence). Losses at the gene ends were 10 bases for V and 1 base for J; bases not matched to a gene: 8.

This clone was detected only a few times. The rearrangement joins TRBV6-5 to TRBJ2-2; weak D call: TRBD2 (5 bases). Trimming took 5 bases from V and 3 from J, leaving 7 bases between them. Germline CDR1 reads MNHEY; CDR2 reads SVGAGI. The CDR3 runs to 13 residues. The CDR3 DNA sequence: TGTGCCAGCAGTAGGAGGTACACCGGGGAGCTGTTTTTT. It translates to CASSRRYTGELFF.

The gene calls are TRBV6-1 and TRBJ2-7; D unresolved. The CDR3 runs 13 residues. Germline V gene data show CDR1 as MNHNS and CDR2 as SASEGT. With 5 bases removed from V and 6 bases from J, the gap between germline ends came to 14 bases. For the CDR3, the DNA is TGTGCCAGCAGTTTAATTTTACAACCCGAGCAGTACTTC. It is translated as CASSLILQPEQYF.

DNA of the CDR3: TGTGCCAGCAGCGTGGGCAACACAGATACGCAGTATTTT. Protein product: CASSVGNTDTQYF. The chain joins TRBV9 to TRBJ2-3, with no clear D. The CDR3 is made up of 13 amino acids. The V and J ends lost 2 bases and 2 bases respectively, with 6 bases between them. The germline gives CDR1 SGDLS, CDR2 YYNGEE.

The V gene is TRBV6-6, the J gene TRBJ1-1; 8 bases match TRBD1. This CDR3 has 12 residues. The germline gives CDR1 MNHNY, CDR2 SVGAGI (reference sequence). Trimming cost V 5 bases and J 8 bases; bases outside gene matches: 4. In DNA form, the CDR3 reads TGTGCCAGCAGTATAGGACAGGGAGAAGCTTTCTTT. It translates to CASSIGQGEAFF.

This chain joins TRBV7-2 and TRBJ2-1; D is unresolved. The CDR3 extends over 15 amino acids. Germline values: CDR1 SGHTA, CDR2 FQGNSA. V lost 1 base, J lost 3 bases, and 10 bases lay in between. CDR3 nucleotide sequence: TGTGCCAGCAGCTTAGGGCCCCCGGGCTACAATGAGCAGTTCTTC. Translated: CASSLGPPGYNEQFF.

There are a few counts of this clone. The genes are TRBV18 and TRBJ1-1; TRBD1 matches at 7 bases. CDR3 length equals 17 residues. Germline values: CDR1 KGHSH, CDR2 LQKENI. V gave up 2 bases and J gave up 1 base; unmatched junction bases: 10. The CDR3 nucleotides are TGTGCCAGCTCACCATCTGAGCCGGGACAGACGAACACTGAAGCTTTCTTT. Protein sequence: CASSPSEPGQTNTEAFF. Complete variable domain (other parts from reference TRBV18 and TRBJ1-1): NAGVMQNPRHLVRRRGQEARLRCSPMKGHSHVYWYRQLPEEGLKFMVYLQKENIIDESGMPKERFSAEFPKEGPSILRIQQVVRGDSAAYFCASSPSEPGQTNTEAFFGQGTRLTVV.

CDR3 coding DNA: TGTGCCAGCAGGAGACAGGGCATGAACACTGAAGCTTTCTTT. Its translation is CASRRQGMNTEAFF. The chain is built from TRBV6-1 and TRBJ1-1; TRBD1 matches at 7 bases. V trimming: 6 bases; J trimming: 0 bases; junction bases outside the gene matches: 4. This CDR3 region has 14 residues. The germline V gene encodes CDR1 MNHNS and CDR2 SASEGT.